Presented here are 10 T cell receptor beta chains from one specimen sequenced in a study of blood T cell repertoires in COVID-19 (dated by TCRdb to 2018 to 2021). The library was produced with the immunoSEQ multiplex PCR assay. TCRdb stores this immuneACCESS table with in-frame sequences only. Part of the clones is absent; in the studies checked, under half of the shortfall reflects unresolved V genes, and no reason is known for the rest. This sample gives about 250,000 clones in total; about nine tenths of them show up just once. Roughly 0.96% of the sample belongs to the ten largest clones. The sequenced sample was peripheral blood. Receptor source: a woman aged 40 to 50 who had recovered from COVID-19.

The chain carries TRBV2 and TRBJ2-7; 14 bases map to TRBD2. The germline V gene has CDR1 SNHLY and CDR2 FYNNEI. The CDR3 length is 15 residues. The V segment lost 4 bases and the J segment 4 bases; nucleotides outside the gene matches: 3. The CDR3 is CASSAGLAGVYEQYF. CDR3 DNA: TGTGCCAGCAGTGCGGGACTAGCGGGAGTGTACGAGCAGTACTTC.

The V and J genes are TRBV18 and TRBJ2-7, with 7 positions matching TRBD1. The CDR3 has 15 amino acids. J gave up 4 bases and V 3 bases, and 9 bases lay outside the gene matches. CDR1 and CDR2 (germline): KGHSH, LQKENI. DNA for the CDR3: TGTGCCAGCTCACCCCCGGGACAGCCCTTGTACGAGCAGTACTTC. It translates to CASSPPGQPLYEQYF.

This chain uses TRBV4-1 with TRBJ2-1, with D possibly being TRBD2 (6 bases). Germline-derived CDR1 and CDR2 are MGHRA and YSYEKL. The CDR3 totals 16 residues. Deletions cut 6 bases from V and 6 bases from J, with 21 bases between. The CDR3 protein is CASSPGAGVASNEQFF. The CDR3 coding sequence is TGCGCCAGCAGTCCTGGAGCGGGCGTCGCCTCCAATGAGCAGTTCTTC.

The chain recombines TRBV19 with TRBJ1-5, with 8 bases lining up with TRBD1. The V and J ends lost 4 bases and 1 base, in that order; junction bases with no gene match: 9. The CDR3 loop spans 17 amino acids. CDR1 and CDR2 from the germline V gene are LNHDA and SQIVND (reference sequence). The CDR3 reads CASSSKPGTGSNQPQHF. The CDR3, as DNA: TGTGCCAGTAGTAGCAAGCCCGGGACAGGAAGCAATCAGCCCCAGCATTTT.

V usage is TRBV6-5 and J usage is TRBJ2-7, with D maybe TRBD1 (6 bases). The germline CDR1 and CDR2 sequences are MNHEY and SVGAGI. V lost 11 bases, J lost 1 base, and 15 bases lay in between. This CDR3 contains 13 residues. The CDR3 spells CASGTPNSYEQYF. DNA of the CDR3: TGTGCCTCCGGGACACCAAATTCCTACGAGCAGTACTTC.

The V call is TRBV10-1, the J call TRBJ1-2; D not resolved. V shed 6 bases and J shed 7 bases, with 9 bases lying between them. Germline assignment: CDR1 WNHNN and CDR2 SYGVQD (reference sequence). This CDR3 is built from 11 residues. As DNA, the CDR3 is TGCGCCAGCAGGCCACCGGGTGGCTACACCTTC. Translation: CASRPPGGYTF.

The chain has TRBV27 and TRBJ1-5; weak D call: TRBD1 (6 bases). The CDR3 is 16 residues long. CDR1 MNHEY and CDR2 SMNVEV come from the germline V gene (reference sequence). V was clipped by 3 bases and J by 3 bases, with 15 bases between them. The CDR3 DNA sequence: TGTGCCAGCAGTTTTGGAACAGGGCTGGACAATCAGCCCCAGCATTTT. As protein: CASSFGTGLDNQPQHF.

The chain has TRBV4-1 and TRBJ2-5; tentatively, D is TRBD1 (6 bases). This CDR3 contains 16 residues. V dropped 3 bases and J dropped 0 bases, with 14 bases sitting between them. Germline CDR1 reads MGHRA; CDR2 reads YSYEKL. This chain's CDR3 is CASSQDRTGNQETQYF. CDR3 DNA sequence: TGCGCCAGCAGCCAGGATCGAACAGGGAACCAAGAGACCCAGTACTTC.

This chain connects TRBV30 to TRBJ2-1; the D gene is possibly TRBD2 (6 bases). The CDR3 is made up of 13 amino acids. Trimming cost V 4 bases and J 3 bases, with 10 bases left between them. Per germline, CDR1 GTSNPN and CDR2 SVGIG (reference sequence). This CDR3 is CAWTWDFYNEQFF. CDR3 DNA: TGTGCCTGGACTTGGGACTTCTACAATGAGCAGTTCTTC.

The V gene is TRBV11-2, the J gene TRBJ2-5, with D possibly being TRBD2 (6 bases). The germline V gene encodes CDR1 SGHAT and CDR2 FQNNGV. V dropped 5 bases and J dropped 5 bases, with 15 bases sitting between them. This CDR3 contains 14 residues. The CDR3 here is CASSPRESGETQYF. CDR3 coding DNA: TGTGCCAGCAGCCCCCGGGAGTCAGGGGAGACCCAGTACTTC.